The rows below give T cell receptor beta chains drawn from one sample of a study of cytomegalovirus exposure and HLA in healthy donors. Profiled with immunoSEQ multiplex PCR; TCRdb holds only in-frame clones, not every one. The sample holds 170,000 or so clones, about 80% seen once. The sample consisted of PBMCs. The source is a man aged 60 to 69 in good health and CMV-seronegative. CDR3s include the opening cysteine and the closing phenylalanine or tryptophan. The D gene is left open where the match is weak. Clone size appears in some rows only: once, few, many, or a class for an expanded clone.

length	D	size	V	J	DNA	CDR3
14	TRBD1	once	TRBV6-5	TRBJ1-6	TGTGCCAGCAGATACGAGGGACAGAATTCACCCCTCCACTTT	CASRYEGQNSPLHF
15	TRBD1	.	TRBV5-8	TRBJ2-7	TGTGCCAGCAGCCCTGGACAGGGGTTCCTCTACGAGCAGTACTTC	CASSPGQGFLYEQYF
15	TRBD2	.	TRBV27	TRBJ2-3	TGTGCCAGCAGTTTATATCAGGCGGGGGGTGGTACGCAGTATTTT	CASSLYQAGGGTQYF
14	.	.	TRBV15	TRBJ2-7	TGTGCCACCAGCAGAGATCGGACAGCCTACGAGCAGTACTTC	CATSRDRTAYEQYF
12	.	.	TRBV27	TRBJ1-2	TGTGCCAGCAGTACGGACAGACATGGCTACACCTTC	CASSTDRHGYTF
16	.	.	TRBV7-8	TRBJ2-1	TGTGCCAGCAGCCTACCCGGACTCGACTCCTACAATGAGCAGTTCTTC	CASSLPGLDSYNEQFF
15	TRBD2	.	TRBV5-1	TRBJ2-7	TGCGCCAGCAGCTTGATGTTGGGGGGGAACTACGAGCAGTACTTC	CASSLMLGGNYEQYF
15	TRBD1	.	TRBV5-4	TRBJ2-7	TGTGCCAGCAGCCACGGGACAGGGGGTTTCTACGAGCAGTACTTC	CASSHGTGGFYEQYF
11	.	.	TRBV20-1	TRBJ1-1	TGCAGTGCATCACAAGATCTTGAAGCTTTCTTT	CSASQDLEAFF
17	TRBD1	few	TRBV5-1	TRBJ2-5	TGCGCCAGCAGCTTAAACCCTCGAGGGACAGGGTGGGAGACCCAGTACTTC	CASSLNPRGTGWETQYF
16	.	once	TRBV4-1	TRBJ2-7	TGCGCCAGCAGCCAAGAGAGAGCGGCTCAATCCTACGAGCAGTACTTC	CASSQERAAQSYEQYF
15	TRBD2	.	TRBV10-3	TRBJ2-5	TGTGCCATCAGTGAGTCCGGGGGGGCCGGGGAGACCCAGTACTTC	CAISESGGAGETQYF
15	.	.	TRBV18	TRBJ1-4	TGTGCCAGCTCACCGTATGAGACAACTAATGAAAAACTGTTTTTT	CASSPYETTNEKLFF
14	TRBD1	.	TRBV6-6	TRBJ2-7	TGTGCCAGCAGTTACGGGACAGCCTCCTACGAGCAGTACTTC	CASSYGTASYEQYF
17	TRBD1	.	TRBV28	TRBJ1-1	TGTGCCAGCAGTTTAGGGGACAGGGGGCGCAGGGACACTGAAGCTTTCTTT	CASSLGDRGRRDTEAFF
15	.	.	TRBV5-8	TRBJ1-1	TGTGCCAGCAGCTTGCTCGCAGGGATTGGCTCTGAAGCTTTCTTT	CASSLLAGIGSEAFF
15	TRBD1	.	TRBV5-1	TRBJ2-1	TGCGCCAGCAGCTTGGGGACAGGGGTTTACAATGAGCAGTTCTTC	CASSLGTGVYNEQFF
14	.	.	TRBV7-8	TRBJ1-5	TGTGCCAGCAGCTTGTCAGGGGGCAATCAGCCCCAGCATTTT	CASSLSGGNQPQHF
15	TRBD1	few	TRBV5-1	TRBJ1-2	TGCGCCAGCAGCCCTGGACAGGAAGGGAACTATGGCTACACCTTC	CASSPGQEGNYGYTF
13	TRBD1	.	TRBV19	TRBJ2-7	TGTGCCAGTAGTATACGCCCGACAGGGGGGCAGTACTTC	CASSIRPTGGQYF
14	.	.	TRBV2	TRBJ1-1	TGTGCCAGCAGCCGACAGACAACGAACACTGAAGCTTTCTTT	CASSRQTTNTEAFF
13	.	.	TRBV7-9	TRBJ1-1	TGTGCCAGCAGTAGGACGGGGAGCACTGAAGCTTTCTTT	CASSRTGSTEAFF
15	.	.	TRBV27	TRBJ1-2	TGTGCCAGCAGTTTATCGGGGGGGTATAGCTATGGCTACACCTTC	CASSLSGGYSYGYTF
14	TRBD1	.	TRBV5-1	TRBJ2-7	TGCGCCAGCAGCTCACAGGGGGTTGGTTCGGAGCAGTACTTC	CASSSQGVGSEQYF
15	TRBD1	.	TRBV5-6	TRBJ2-7	TGTGCCAGCAGCTTGAGGGGGCCTTTGTCCTACGAGCAGTACTTC	CASSLRGPLSYEQYF
15	TRBD1	.	TRBV15	TRBJ2-7	TGTGCCACCAGCAGCGACAGGGGGGGGACCTACGAGCAGTACTTC	CATSSDRGGTYEQYF
13	TRBD2	.	TRBV7-8	TRBJ2-1	TGTGCCAGCAGCGCGGGGGGGCGGAATGAGCAGTTCTTC	CASSAGGRNEQFF
14	TRBD1	.	TRBV6-1	TRBJ1-3	TGTGCCACCATGACAGGGTCGCCTGGAAACACCATATATTTT	CATMTGSPGNTIYF
13	.	.	TRBV29-1	TRBJ1-1	TGCAGCGTTGTACGCAGGGGGAACACTGAAGCTTTCTTT	CSVVRRGNTEAFF
12	.	.	TRBV5-1	TRBJ2-7	TGCGCCAGCGGCCCGGACAACTACGAGCAGTACTTC	CASGPDNYEQYF
13	TRBD2	.	TRBV29-1	TRBJ2-7	TGCAGCGTTGAACTCCTAGCGGGAGGTCGGCAGTACTTC	CSVELLAGGRQYF
17	.	.	TRBV9	TRBJ1-1	TGTGCCAGCAGCGGGCACGGACTACGGCTCGGAGACACTGAAGCTTTCTTT	CASSGHGLRLGDTEAFF
20	.	once	TRBV21-1	TRBJ1-5	TGTGCCAGCAGCAAATTAAGACAGGGGAGGCGGAGGGGCGTTTATCAGCCCCAGCATTTT	CASSKLRQGRRRGVYQPQHF
15	TRBD1	.	TRBV2	TRBJ2-3	TGTGCCAGCAGTGAGTGGACAGGGGCGGCGGATACGCAGTATTTT	CASSEWTGAADTQYF
13	.	.	TRBV15	TRBJ1-2	TGTGCCACCAGCATGGGAGGGGGGAATGGCTACACCTTC	CATSMGGGNGYTF